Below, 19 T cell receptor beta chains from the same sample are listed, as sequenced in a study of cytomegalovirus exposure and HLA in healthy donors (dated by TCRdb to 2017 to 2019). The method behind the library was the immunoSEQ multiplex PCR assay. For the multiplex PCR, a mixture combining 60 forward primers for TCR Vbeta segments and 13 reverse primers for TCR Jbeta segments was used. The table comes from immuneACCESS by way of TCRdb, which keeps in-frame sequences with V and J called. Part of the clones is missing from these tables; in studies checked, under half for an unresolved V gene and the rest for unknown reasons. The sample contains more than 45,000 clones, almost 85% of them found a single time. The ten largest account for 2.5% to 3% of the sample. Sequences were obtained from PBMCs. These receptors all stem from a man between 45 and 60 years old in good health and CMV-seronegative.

Here the CDR3 reads CASSLGVALEETQYF. As DNA, the CDR3 is TGTGCCAGCAGCCTAGGGGTTGCGCTAGAAGAGACCCAGTACTTC. This chain links TRBV11-2 with TRBJ2-5; tentative D call: TRBD1 (5 bases). V was cut by 5 bases and J by 3 bases, with 16 bases left in between. The CDR3 contains 15 residues. Germline lookup yields CDR1 SGHAT and CDR2 FQNNGV.

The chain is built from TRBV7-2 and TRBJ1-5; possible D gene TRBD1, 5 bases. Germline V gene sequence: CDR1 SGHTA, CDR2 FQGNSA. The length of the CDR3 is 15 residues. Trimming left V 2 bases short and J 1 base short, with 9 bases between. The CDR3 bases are TGTGCCAGCAGCTTACAGGGTGGGAGCAATCAGCCCCAGCATTTT. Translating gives CASSLQGGSNQPQHF.

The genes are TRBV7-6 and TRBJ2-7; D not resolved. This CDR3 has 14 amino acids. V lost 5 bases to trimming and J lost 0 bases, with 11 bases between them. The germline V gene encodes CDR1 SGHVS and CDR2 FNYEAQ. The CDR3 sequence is CASSTTDTSYEQYF. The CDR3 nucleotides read TGTGCCAGCAGCACAACAGATACCTCCTACGAGCAGTACTTC. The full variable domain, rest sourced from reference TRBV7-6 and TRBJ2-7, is GAGVSQSPRYKVTKRGQDVALRCDPISGHVSLYWYRQALGQGPEFLTYFNYEAQQDKSGLPNDRFSAERPEGSISTLTIQRTEQRDSAMYRCASSTTDTSYEQYFGPGTRLTVT.

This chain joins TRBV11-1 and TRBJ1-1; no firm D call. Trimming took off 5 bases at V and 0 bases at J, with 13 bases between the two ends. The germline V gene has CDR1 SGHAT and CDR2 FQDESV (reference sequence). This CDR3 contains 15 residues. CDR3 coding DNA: TGTGCCAGCAGCGGATATGGAGGCGTGAACACTGAAGCTTTCTTT. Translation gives CASSGYGGVNTEAFF.

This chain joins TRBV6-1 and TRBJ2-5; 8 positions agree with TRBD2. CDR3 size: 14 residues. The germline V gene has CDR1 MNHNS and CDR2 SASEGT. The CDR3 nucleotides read TGTGCGTCGGGGGGGGGCCTAGGACAAGAGACCCAGTACTTC. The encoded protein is CASGGGLGQETQYF.

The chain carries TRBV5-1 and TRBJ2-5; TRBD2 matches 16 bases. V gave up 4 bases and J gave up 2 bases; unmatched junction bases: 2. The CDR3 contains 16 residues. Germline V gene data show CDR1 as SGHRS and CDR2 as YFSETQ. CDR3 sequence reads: CASSTGLAGGQETQYF. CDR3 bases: TGCGCCAGCAGCACGGGACTAGCGGGGGGGCAAGAGACCCAGTACTTC.

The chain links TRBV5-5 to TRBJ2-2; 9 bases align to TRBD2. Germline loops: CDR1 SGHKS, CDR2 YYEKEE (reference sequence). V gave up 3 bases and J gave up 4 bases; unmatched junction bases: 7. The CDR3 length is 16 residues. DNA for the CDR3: TGTGCCAGCAGCTGGGCCGCGGGGGGGAGCACCGGGGAGCTGTTTTTT. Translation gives CASSWAAGGSTGELFF.

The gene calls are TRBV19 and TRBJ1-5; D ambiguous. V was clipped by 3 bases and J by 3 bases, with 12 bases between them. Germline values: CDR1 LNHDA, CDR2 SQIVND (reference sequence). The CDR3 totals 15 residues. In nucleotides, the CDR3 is TGTGCCAGTAGTATTGGACTGAACCTCAATCAGCCCCAGCATTTT. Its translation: CASSIGLNLNQPQHF.

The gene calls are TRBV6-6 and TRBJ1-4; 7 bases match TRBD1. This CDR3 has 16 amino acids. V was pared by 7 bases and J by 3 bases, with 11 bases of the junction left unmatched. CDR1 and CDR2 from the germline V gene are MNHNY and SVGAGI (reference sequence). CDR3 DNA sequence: TGTGCCAGCACCCATTCGGACAGGAAAGCTAATGAAAAACTGTTTTTT. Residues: CASTHSDRKANEKLFF.

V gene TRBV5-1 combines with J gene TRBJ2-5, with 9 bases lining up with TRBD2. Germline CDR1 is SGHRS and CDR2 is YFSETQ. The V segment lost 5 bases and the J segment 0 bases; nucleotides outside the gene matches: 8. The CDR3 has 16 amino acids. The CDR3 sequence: CASRRGTSQYQETQYF. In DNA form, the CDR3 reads TGCGCCAGCAGGCGGGGGACTAGCCAGTACCAAGAGACCCAGTACTTC. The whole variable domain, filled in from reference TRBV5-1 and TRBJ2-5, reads KAGVTQTPRYLIKTRGQQVTLSCSPISGHRSVSWYQQTPGQGLQFLFEYFSETQRNKGNFPGRFSGRQFSNSRSEMNVSTLELGDSALYLCASRRGTSQYQETQYFGPGTRLLVL.

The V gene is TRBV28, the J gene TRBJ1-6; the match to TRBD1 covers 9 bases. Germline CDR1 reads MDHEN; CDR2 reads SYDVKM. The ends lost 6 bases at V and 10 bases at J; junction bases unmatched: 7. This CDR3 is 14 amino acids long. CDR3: CASSSDRGRSPLHF. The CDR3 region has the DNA TGTGCCAGCAGCTCGGACAGGGGCAGGTCACCCCTCCACTTT.

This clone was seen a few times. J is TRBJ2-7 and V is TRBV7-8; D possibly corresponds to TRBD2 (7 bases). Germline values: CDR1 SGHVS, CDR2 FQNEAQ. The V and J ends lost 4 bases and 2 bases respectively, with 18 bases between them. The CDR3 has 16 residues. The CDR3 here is CASSYLGGARPYEQYF. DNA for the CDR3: TGTGCCAGCAGCTACTTGGGGGGGGCCAGGCCCTACGAGCAGTACTTC.

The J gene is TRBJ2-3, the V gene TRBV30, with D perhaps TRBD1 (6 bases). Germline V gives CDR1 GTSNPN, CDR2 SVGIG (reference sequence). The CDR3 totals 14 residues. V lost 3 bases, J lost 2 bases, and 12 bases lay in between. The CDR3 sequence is CAWRRTGFTDTQYF. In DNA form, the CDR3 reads TGTGCCTGGAGACGAACAGGGTTCACAGATACGCAGTATTTT.

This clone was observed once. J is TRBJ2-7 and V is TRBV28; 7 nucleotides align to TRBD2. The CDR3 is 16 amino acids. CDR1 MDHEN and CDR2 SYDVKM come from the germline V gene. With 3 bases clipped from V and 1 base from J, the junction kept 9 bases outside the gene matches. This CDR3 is CASSFRGLGDSYEQYF. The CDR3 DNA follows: TGTGCCAGCAGTTTCCGTGGACTAGGGGATTCCTACGAGCAGTACTTC.

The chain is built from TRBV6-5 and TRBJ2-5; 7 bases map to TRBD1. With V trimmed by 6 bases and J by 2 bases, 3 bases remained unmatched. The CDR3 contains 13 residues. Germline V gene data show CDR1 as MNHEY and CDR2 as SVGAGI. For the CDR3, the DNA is TGTGCCAGCAGAGGGACAGCACAAGAGACCCAGTACTTC. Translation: CASRGTAQETQYF.

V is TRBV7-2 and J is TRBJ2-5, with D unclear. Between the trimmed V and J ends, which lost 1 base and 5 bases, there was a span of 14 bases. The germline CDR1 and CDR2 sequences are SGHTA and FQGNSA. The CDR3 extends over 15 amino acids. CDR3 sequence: CASSLVWAARETQYF. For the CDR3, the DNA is TGTGCCAGCAGCTTAGTCTGGGCCGCACGGGAGACCCAGTACTTC.

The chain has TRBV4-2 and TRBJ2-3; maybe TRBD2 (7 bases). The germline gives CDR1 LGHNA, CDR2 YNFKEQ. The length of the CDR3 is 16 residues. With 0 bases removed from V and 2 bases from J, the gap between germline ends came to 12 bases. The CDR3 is CASSQDRGGDTDTQYF. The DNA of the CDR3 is TGTGCCAGCAGCCAAGATCGAGGGGGGGACACAGATACGCAGTATTTT.

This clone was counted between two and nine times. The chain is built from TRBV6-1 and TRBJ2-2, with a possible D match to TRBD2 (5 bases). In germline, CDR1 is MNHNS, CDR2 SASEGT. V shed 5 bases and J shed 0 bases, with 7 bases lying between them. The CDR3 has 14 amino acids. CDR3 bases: TGTGCCAGCAGTACAGCGGCGAACACCGGGGAGCTGTTTTTT. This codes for CASSTAANTGELFF.

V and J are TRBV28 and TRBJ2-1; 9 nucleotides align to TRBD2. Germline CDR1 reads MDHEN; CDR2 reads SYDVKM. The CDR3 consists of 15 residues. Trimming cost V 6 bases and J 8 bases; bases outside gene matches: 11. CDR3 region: CASRTLAGARDEQFF. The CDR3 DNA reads TGTGCCAGCAGAACCTTAGCGGGGGCTCGCGATGAGCAGTTCTTC.